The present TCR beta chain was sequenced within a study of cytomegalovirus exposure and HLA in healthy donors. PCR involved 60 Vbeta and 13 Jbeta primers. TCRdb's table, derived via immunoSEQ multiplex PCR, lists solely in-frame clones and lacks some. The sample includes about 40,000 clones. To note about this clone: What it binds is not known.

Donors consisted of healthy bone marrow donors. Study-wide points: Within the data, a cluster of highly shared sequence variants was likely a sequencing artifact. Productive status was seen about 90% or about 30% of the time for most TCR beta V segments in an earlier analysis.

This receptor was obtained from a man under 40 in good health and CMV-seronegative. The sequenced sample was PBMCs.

The CDR3 region has the DNA TGTGCCAGCAGCTTGGAGGGTACGGGACTGGGCAATGAGCAGTTCTTC. Amino acid sequence: CASSLEGTGLGNEQFF. This chain connects TRBV5-5 to TRBJ2-1; D perhaps matches TRBD2 (6 bases). Trimming removed 0 bases at V and 6 bases at J, with 16 bases between. In germline, CDR1 is SGHKS, CDR2 YYEKEE (reference sequence). The CDR3 runs 16 residues.